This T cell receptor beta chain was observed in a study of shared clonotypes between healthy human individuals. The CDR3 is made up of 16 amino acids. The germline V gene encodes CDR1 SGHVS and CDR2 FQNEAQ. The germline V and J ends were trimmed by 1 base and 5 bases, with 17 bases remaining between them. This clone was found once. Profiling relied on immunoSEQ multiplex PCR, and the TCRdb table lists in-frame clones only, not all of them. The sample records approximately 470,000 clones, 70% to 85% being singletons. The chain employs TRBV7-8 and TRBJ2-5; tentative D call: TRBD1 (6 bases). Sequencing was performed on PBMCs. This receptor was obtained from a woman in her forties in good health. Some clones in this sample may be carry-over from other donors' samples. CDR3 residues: CASSLVSGAGAETQYF. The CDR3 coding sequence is TGTGCCAGCAGCTTAGTAAGCGGCGCAGGGGCTGAGACCCAGTACTTC.